The T cell receptor (beta chain) under discussion was sequenced for a study of blood T cell repertoires in COVID-19. The germline V gene encodes CDR1 ENHRY and CDR2 SYGVKD. V shed 4 bases, J shed 0 bases, and the junction held 7 bases outside the gene matches. CDR3 size: 17 residues. Original handling: Reference gene primer amplification gave nucleated cell count estimates. Clones were sequenced by immunoSEQ multiplex PCR, and TCRdb holds only the in-frame ones, with some missing. The V and J calls and the clone size are those of that table, but D and trimming were determined from the DNA. The table records approximately 70,000 clones, 82% of them present only once.

Sequencing input: peripheral blood. This chain joins TRBV10-3 and TRBJ2-1; 9 bases map to TRBD2. The receptor was isolated from a woman aged 80 or over with acute or convalescent COVID-19. CDR3 sequence reads: CAISGLAAQSSYNEQFF. The CDR3 DNA reads TGTGCCATCAGTGGACTAGCGGCTCAAAGCTCCTACAATGAGCAGTTCTTC.